This TCR beta chain was captured by sequencing in a study of early T cells in non-severe SARS-CoV-2 infection (dated by TCRdb to about 2021). Regarding the research as a whole: TCR sequencing used bulk RNA from unsorted whole blood, so alpha and beta chains could not be paired.

V loses 2 bases of germline sequence and J loses 5 bases, and the interval between the two ends is 15 bases. Including cysteine and phenylalanine, the CDR3 has 15 amino acids. The entry retains the CDR3 DNA only, 45 bases that are in frame from base 1. What the research found in general, with its limitations: VDJdb matching was skewed toward anti-spike CD8 responses, so virus-specific expansions were likely underestimated and private and CD4 specificities were missed.

This clonotype came up many times. Its antigen is not yet known. Base-call qualities are not available, and no considerably larger clone is one nucleotide away. This was a case-control study nested in a cohort of healthcare workers in London, UK, who had nasopharyngeal swab PCR tests and blood samples taken every week. Healthcare workers were recruited between 23 and 31 March 2020, during the week of the UK lockdown, and were followed weekly for up to roughly 15 weeks. Libraries were made using 5' RACE. Sequencing used a NextSeq 500. To correct for sequencing error and PCR bias, the TCR library protocol tagged individual cDNA molecules with unique molecular identifiers. Both TCR alpha and beta chains were sequenced, and tight co-correlation was observed between alpha and beta sequence abundances in each sample. In the source study's methods: Decombinator V4 was used to annotate the V gene, J gene and CDR3 of the TCR sequences. TCRs were defined as expanded if a significant change between any two time points was detected under a Poisson model with p below 0.0001. TCR abundances were normalised to the total number of TCRs sequenced per sample and were expressed as counts per million. TRAV1-2 paired with TRAJ12, TRAJ20 or TRAJ33 defined MAIT TCRs, while TRAV10 paired with TRAJ18 defined iNKT TCRs. VDJdb, accessed 1 November 2021, was searched for CMV, EBV and SARS-CoV-2 annotated TCRs, with TCRs annotated for multiple antigens excluded. TCRdb ran its own pipeline on the public reads, namely fastp trimming at Q25 and MiXCR clone calling, and kept in-frame beta chains. Rows with one shared CDR3 protein collapse into an entry with the most common genes and DNA. These V and J calls derive from TCRdb rather than the authors' analysis. Counted in this sample were over 55,000 distinct CDR3 sequences; approximately 12% of them appeared once. Of the sample, around 1.3% falls within the top ten clones.

The chain is encoded by TRBV12-3 or TRBV12-4 joined to TRBJ1-1; a tentative D call is TRBD1 (5 bases match). Input material: whole blood. The TCR sequence derives from an adult who was a healthcare worker with PCR-confirmed SARS-CoV-2 infection or an uninfected control (not recorded which). The nucleotides read TGTGCCAGCAGTTTAAGAGGGGAAGAGGGGACTGAAGCTTTCTTT. Translated, this gives CASSLRGEEGTEAFF.